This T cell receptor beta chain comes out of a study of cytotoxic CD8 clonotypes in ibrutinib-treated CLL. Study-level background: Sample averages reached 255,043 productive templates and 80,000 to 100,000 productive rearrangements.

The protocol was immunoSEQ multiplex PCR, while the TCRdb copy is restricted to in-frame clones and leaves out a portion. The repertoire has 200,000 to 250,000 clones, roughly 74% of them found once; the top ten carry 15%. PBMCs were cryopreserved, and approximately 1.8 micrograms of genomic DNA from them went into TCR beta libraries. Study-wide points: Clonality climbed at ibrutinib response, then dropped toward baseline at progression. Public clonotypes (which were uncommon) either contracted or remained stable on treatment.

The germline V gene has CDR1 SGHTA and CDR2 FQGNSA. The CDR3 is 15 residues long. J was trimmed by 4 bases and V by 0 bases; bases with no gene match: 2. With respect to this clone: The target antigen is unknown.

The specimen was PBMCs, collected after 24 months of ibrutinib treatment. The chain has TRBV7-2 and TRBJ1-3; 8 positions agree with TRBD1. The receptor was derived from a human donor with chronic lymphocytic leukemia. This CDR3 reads CASSLATGVGNTIYF. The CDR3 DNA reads TGTGCCAGCAGCTTAGCGACAGGGGTAGGAAACACCATATATTTT. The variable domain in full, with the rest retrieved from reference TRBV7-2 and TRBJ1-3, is GAGVSQSPSNKVTEKGKDVELRCDPISGHTALYWYRQSLGQGLEFLIYFQGNSAPDKSGLPSDRFSAERTGGSVSTLTIQRTQQEDSAVYLCASSLATGVGNTIYFGEGSWLTVV.